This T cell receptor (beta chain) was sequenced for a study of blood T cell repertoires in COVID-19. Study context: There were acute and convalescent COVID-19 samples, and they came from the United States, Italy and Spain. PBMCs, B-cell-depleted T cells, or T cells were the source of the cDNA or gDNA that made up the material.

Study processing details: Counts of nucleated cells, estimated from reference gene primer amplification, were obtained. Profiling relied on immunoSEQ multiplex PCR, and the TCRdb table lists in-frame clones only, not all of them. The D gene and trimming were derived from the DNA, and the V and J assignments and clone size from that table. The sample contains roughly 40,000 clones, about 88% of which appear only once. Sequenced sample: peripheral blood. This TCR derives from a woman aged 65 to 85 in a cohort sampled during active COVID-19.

The CDR3 loop reads CASSPTSGRPDNEQFF. The DNA for the CDR3 is TGTGCCAGCAGTCCGACTAGCGGGAGACCCGACAATGAGCAGTTCTTC. The chain combines TRBV2 with TRBJ2-1, with 12 bases that match TRBD2. Trimming removed 5 bases from V and 5 bases from J; junction bases left unmatched: 7. CDR3 length: 16 residues. Germline V gene lookup returns CDR1 SNHLY and CDR2 FYNNEI.